This T cell receptor (beta chain) was identified during a study of blood T cell repertoires in COVID-19. The assay was immunoSEQ multiplex PCR, and TCRdb's table has in-frame clones only and misses some. The table shows tens of thousands of clones, with around 86% occurring only once. This CDR3 is 14 amino acids long. Trimming cost V 3 bases and J 1 base, with 11 bases left between them. The germline V gene has CDR1 SGHRS and CDR2 YFSETQ. The chain employs TRBV5-1 and TRBJ2-7, with TRBD1 as a possible D gene (6 bases). The specimen was peripheral blood. The clonotype comes from a man aged 70 or older with active or convalescent COVID-19. The CDR3, as DNA: TGCGCCAGCAGCTCGCCGGGACAATCCTACGAGCAGTACTTC. Protein: CASSSPGQSYEQYF.